A single sample is the source of the 8 T cell receptor beta chains below, sequenced in a study of cytotoxic CD8 clonotypes in ibrutinib-treated CLL. Generated by immunoSEQ multiplex PCR, the TCRdb table keeps only in-frame clones and is missing some. The sample includes 15,000 to 20,000 clones, roughly two thirds of them seen just once. This specimen was PBMCs, taken before ibrutinib treatment. The receptors stem from a human donor with chronic lymphocytic leukemia.

The sample holds a few counts of this clone. J is TRBJ1-5 and V is TRBV6-5; perhaps TRBD1 as D (6 bases). Trimming left V 6 bases short and J 4 bases short, with 10 bases between. The CDR3 has 13 residues. The germline CDR1 and CDR2 sequences are MNHEY and SVGAGI. The CDR3 spells CASSLDRNQPQHF. CDR3 in DNA: TGTGCCAGCAGCCTGGACAGAAATCAGCCCCAGCATTTT.

There are a few counts of this clone. The gene calls are TRBV15 and TRBJ1-1; D is unclear. The V end lost 2 bases, the J end lost 2 bases, and 6 bases lay between the germline ends. The length of the CDR3 is 13 residues. Germline CDR1 reads LNHNV; CDR2 reads YYDKDF (reference sequence). The CDR3: CATSRQSNTEAFF. For the CDR3, the DNA is TGTGCCACCAGCAGACAATCAAACACTGAAGCTTTCTTT.

V and J are TRBV4-1 and TRBJ2-1; a weak D match, TRBD1 (6 bases). The V gene lost 4 bases and the J gene lost 1 base, with 8 bases spanning the gap. This CDR3 contains 14 residues. Germline V gene lookup returns CDR1 MGHRA and CDR2 YSYEKL. CDR3: CASSLDSSYNEQFF. In DNA form, the CDR3 reads TGCGCCAGCAGCCTGGACAGTTCCTACAATGAGCAGTTCTTC.

The chain has TRBV20-1 and TRBJ2-1; no reliable D call. CDR1 and CDR2 (germline): DFQATT, SNEGSKA (reference sequence). CDR3 length: 11 residues. Trimming removed 1 base at V and 4 bases at J, with 2 bases between. The CDR3 loop reads CSARVYNEQFF. DNA of the CDR3: TGCAGTGCTAGAGTTTACAATGAGCAGTTCTTC.

This clone was seen only a few times. The V and J genes are TRBV30 and TRBJ2-7; a weak D match, TRBD1 (6 bases). CDR1 and CDR2 from the germline V gene are GTSNPN and SVGIG (reference sequence). Trimming removed 4 bases at V and 4 bases at J, with 17 bases between. The length of the CDR3 is 14 residues. The CDR3, as DNA: TGTGCCTGGACCCGCTCTGGGACATCTTACGAGCAGTACTTC. Protein: CAWTRSGTSYEQYF.

The chain carries TRBV11-1 and TRBJ2-7; perhaps TRBD1 as D (5 bases). CDR3 length equals 14 residues. In germline, CDR1 is SGHAT, CDR2 FQDESV (reference sequence). With 2 bases removed from V and 3 bases from J, the gap between germline ends came to 11 bases. The CDR3 coding sequence is TGTGCCAGCAGCTTAAGACAGAAGAACTACGAGCAGTACTTC. Residues: CASSLRQKNYEQYF.

This clone was recorded only once. The chain employs TRBV27 and TRBJ2-7; TRBD2 matches at 7 bases. The CDR3 spans 14 residues. The trim removed 1 base at V and 3 bases at J, leaving 3 bases unmatched. Germline V CDR1 and CDR2: MNHEY, SMNVEV (reference sequence). CDR3 residues: CASSLWSSGYEQYF. In nucleotides, the CDR3 is TGTGCCAGCAGTTTATGGTCTAGCGGCTACGAGCAGTACTTC.

The chain joins TRBV7-9 to TRBJ2-1; D possibly corresponds to TRBD2 (6 bases). The V gene lost 2 bases and the J gene lost 9 bases, with 11 bases spanning the gap. The CDR3 spans 13 residues. Per germline, CDR1 SEHNR and CDR2 FQNEAQ (reference sequence). The CDR3 spells CASSLISRGEQFF. The CDR3 DNA sequence: TGTGCCAGCAGCTTAATATCGCGGGGTGAGCAGTTCTTC.